Reported below is one TCR beta chain. PCR used 60 Vbeta primers and 13 Jbeta primers. Repertoires were generated with immunoSEQ multiplex PCR, while TCRdb's copy carries only in-frame clones and drops some. The sample lists under 200,000 clones, around three quarters occurring once. The data originate from a study of cytomegalovirus exposure and HLA in healthy donors. The V gene's germline CDR1 is SGDLS and CDR2 YYNGEE. The CDR3 runs to 19 residues. J gave up 3 bases and V 0 bases, and 14 bases lay outside the gene matches. The gene calls are TRBV9 and TRBJ1-3, with 8 bases identical to TRBD1. The TCR originated in a woman aged 25 to 45 in good health and CMV-seronegative. The sequenced material came from PBMCs. CDR3 coding DNA: TGTGCCAGCAGCGTAGGCGGACAGGGCTACCAGTCGGGTGGAAACACCATATATTTT. This gives the protein CASSVGGQGYQSGGNTIYF.